The 8 T cell receptor beta chains reported below all come from one sample, sequenced in a study of regulatory T cells in long-lasting Graves disease. Described time point: persistent/refractory GD, antithyroid drugs over 5 years with positive TRAb. Preparation of the TCR library used RNA extracted from PBMCs. The authors built TCR beta libraries using iRepertoire HTBI primers and Arm-PCR of CDR3 regions. Each CDR3 protein gets one entry after TCRdb re-called the multiplex PCR reads with MiXCR. The data hold around 460,000 distinct CDR3 sequences, with approximately 22% observed a single time. The specimen was peripheral blood mononuclear cells (PBMCs), collected when the disease was refractory, from a patient treated with antithyroid drugs. The receptors here all came from a female donor with Graves disease.

This chain joins TRBV5-6 and TRBJ2-2; D ambiguous. V lost 4 bases and J 3 bases, leaving 13 bases between the germline ends. There are 15 residues in the CDR3. Germline V CDR1 and CDR2: SGHDT, YYEEEE. The CDR3 nucleotides are TGTGCCAGCAGCACGGGCCCAACCGACACCGGGGAGCTGTTTTTT. Amino acid sequence: CASSTGPTDTGELFF.

The chain joins TRBV19 to TRBJ1-1; D remains unclear. V lost 6 bases and J 4 bases, leaving 15 bases between the germline ends. This CDR3 spans 14 amino acids. Germline V gene data show CDR1 as LNHDA and CDR2 as SQIVND (reference sequence). Here the CDR3 DNA reads TGTGCCAGTAGACCCGGCCTCACAAGCACTGAAGCTTTCTTT. As protein: CASRPGLTSTEAFF.

This clonotype was seen more than once but under ten times. The chain couples TRBV20-1 to TRBJ1-5; tentatively, D is TRBD1 (5 bases). CDR1 is DFQATT, CDR2 SNEGSKA, per germline (reference sequence). V shed 5 bases and J shed 2 bases, with 19 bases lying between them. The CDR3 has 16 residues. The CDR3 region is CSARPSHLGGNQPQHF. As DNA, the CDR3 is TGCAGTGCTCGACCGTCCCACCTGGGGGGCAATCAGCCCCAGCATTTT.

The table lists this clonotype with many counts. The rearrangement links TRBV2 to TRBJ1-5, with D unresolved. Germline loops: CDR1 SNHLY, CDR2 FYNNEI. The CDR3 contains 15 residues. V was trimmed by 6 bases and J by 6 bases, leaving 18 bases between them. The CDR3 nucleotides are TGTGCCAGCAGGAAAAGGGAGGGAATGGGTCAGCCCCAGCATTTT. Translation: CASRKREGMGQPQHF.

This clonotype was picked up many times. This chain joins TRBV12-3 or TRBV12-4 and TRBJ2-2, with unresolved D. The ends were cut back, 2 bases at V and 6 bases at J, with 10 bases in the middle. This CDR3 spans 14 amino acids. The CDR3 DNA is TGTGCCAGCAGTTTATCCTTGGGTGCCGGGGAGCTGTTTTTT. Translated: CASSLSLGAGELFF.

This clonotype has a single count. This chain links TRBV6-2 or TRBV6-3 with TRBJ2-5; 8 bases agree with TRBD2. Germline loops: CDR1 MNHEY, CDR2 SVGEGT. The CDR3 is 16 amino acids. Trimming at V came to 4 bases and at J to 0 bases, leaving 7 bases not matched to a gene. This CDR3 reads CASSFQTSVNQETQYF. The DNA for the CDR3 is TGTGCCAGCAGTTTCCAGACTAGCGTTAACCAAGAGACCCAGTACTTC.

The sample holds many counts of this clonotype. The rearrangement joins TRBV7-3 to TRBJ1-1; 9 positions match TRBD1. Germline loops: CDR1 SGHTA, CDR2 FQGTGA. The CDR3 loop spans 16 amino acids. The ends lost 5 bases at V and 1 base at J; junction bases unmatched: 8. In nucleotides, the CDR3 is TGTGCCAGCAGCCAAACAGGGGGCGCAGGGAACACTGAAGCTTTCTTT. Translated: CASSQTGGAGNTEAFF.

The V call is TRBV28, the J call TRBJ2-3, with TRBD1 identical over 10 bases. The J segment lost 2 bases and the V segment lost 5 bases, leaving 7 bases of the junction unmatched. Germline CDR1 and CDR2: MDHEN and SYDVKM. This CDR3 comprises 16 residues. The CDR3 DNA sequence: TGTGCCAGCAGTAAGACAGGGGGCGGGAACACAGATACGCAGTATTTT. It translates to CASSKTGGGNTDTQYF.